This passage covers 31 T cell receptor beta chains from one sample sequenced in a study of T cell responses to AZD1222 COVID-19 vaccine. Only in-frame clones appear in the TCRdb table, and some are missing; sequencing was by immunoSEQ multiplex PCR. The data show 100,000 to 150,000 clones, around nine tenths seen once. This sample comprised peripheral blood, obtained on day 0 of AZD1222 vaccination. These receptors were obtained from an adult in good health.

The rearrangement joins TRBV10-3 to TRBJ1-2; the D gene is possibly TRBD1 (5 bases). V was cut by 11 bases and J by 0 bases, with 19 bases left in between. The CDR3 covers 15 residues. The germline V gene has CDR1 ENHRY and CDR2 SYGVKD. CDR3 loop: CAASGTPEANYGYTF. CDR3 DNA sequence: TGTGCCGCCTCCGGGACTCCCGAAGCTAACTATGGCTACACCTTC.

The V and J genes are TRBV7-3 and TRBJ2-3, with 7 positions matching TRBD2. The CDR3 spans 16 residues. J was trimmed by 2 bases and V by 5 bases; bases with no gene match: 10. Germline loops: CDR1 SGHTA, CDR2 FQGTGA. This chain's CDR3 is CASSPQAGVVTDTQYF. For the CDR3, the DNA is TGTGCCAGCAGCCCACAGGCGGGGGTTGTCACAGATACGCAGTATTTT. Looking up the rest from reference TRBV7-3 and TRBJ2-3 gives the full variable domain: GAGVSQTPSNKVTEKGKYVELRCDPISGHTALYWYRQSLGQGPEFLIYFQGTGAADDSGLPNDRFFAVRPEGSVSTLKIQRTERGDSAVYLCASSPQAGVVTDTQYFGPGTRLTVL.

The gene calls are TRBV18 and TRBJ2-5; D gene unclear. Germline V CDR1 and CDR2: KGHSH, LQKENI. V was shortened by 3 bases and J by 5 bases, with 10 bases between the two germline ends. The CDR3 length is 13 residues. The CDR3 DNA reads as TGTGCCAGCTCACCGACGCTATTTGAGACCCAGTACTTC. As protein: CASSPTLFETQYF.

This clone was recorded a few times. This chain links TRBV5-4 with TRBJ1-3; weak D call: TRBD1 (6 bases). Germline CDR1 is SGHNT and CDR2 is YYREEE (reference sequence). The CDR3 runs to 14 residues. With 9 bases removed from V and 0 bases from J, the gap between germline ends came to 13 bases. Here the CDR3 reads CATHDRFSGNTIYF. The DNA for the CDR3 is TGTGCCACCCACGACAGGTTCTCTGGAAACACCATATATTTT. Full variable domain (outside the CDR3, taken from reference TRBV5-4 and TRBJ1-3): ETGVTQSPTHLIKTRGQQVTLRCSSQSGHNTVSWYQQALGQGPQFIFQYYREEENGRGNFPPRFSGLQFPNYSSELNVNALELDDSALYLCATHDRFSGNTIYFGEGSWLTVV.

V is TRBV5-4 and J is TRBJ1-1; D perhaps matches TRBD1 (5 bases). CDR1 is SGHNT, CDR2 YYREEE, per germline (reference sequence). The CDR3 spans 11 residues. V dropped 4 bases and J dropped 7 bases, with 8 bases sitting between them. DNA for the CDR3: TGTGCCAGCAGCCAGGGCTTTGAAGCTTTCTTT. Its translation is CASSQGFEAFF.

This sequence joins TRBV7-8 and TRBJ1-2; unclear D gene. This CDR3 is 17 amino acids long. V lost 3 bases to trimming and J lost 3 bases, with 20 bases between them. Germline-derived CDR1 and CDR2 are SGHVS and FQNEAQ. The CDR3: CASSLRIPVGKDYGYTF. The CDR3, as DNA: TGTGCCAGCAGCTTGAGAATTCCGGTCGGGAAGGACTATGGCTACACCTTC.

CDR3 sequence: CASSQVVGQGNIQYF. The CDR3 bases are TGTGCCAGCAGCCAAGTGGTCGGACAGGGTAACATTCAGTACTTC. This chain joins TRBV3-1 (or the pseudogene TRBV3-2) and TRBJ2-4, with TRBD1 matching over 8 bases. The CDR3 contains 15 residues. V lost 1 base and J lost 7; bases outside the gene matches: 6. Germline loops: CDR1 LGHDT, CDR2 YNNKEL (reference sequence).

The rearrangement links TRBV27 to TRBJ2-7; 9 nucleotides match TRBD1. The germline V gene has CDR1 MNHEY and CDR2 SMNVEV (reference sequence). This CDR3 comprises 15 residues. The junction had 6 bases not matched to a gene; V was cut back by 4 bases and J by 2 bases. Here the CDR3 DNA reads TGTGCCAGCAGTTGGGTCGGGACAGGGACCTACGAGCAGTACTTC. Protein: CASSWVGTGTYEQYF.

About this clone: Sequence at one end of the junction differs from germline and may be a read error. V and J are TRBV6-1 and TRBJ2-5; 9 nucleotides match TRBD1. Looked up from germline, CDR1 is MNHNS and CDR2 is SASEGT. The CDR3 is 16 amino acids. Written as DNA, the CDR3 is TGTGCCAGCAGGGAAGAGGTTCCGGGACAGGGAGGTATCCAGTACTTC. Protein sequence: CASREEVPGQGGIQYF.

The chain is built from TRBV4-1 and TRBJ2-1; D possibly matches TRBD1 or TRBD2 (5 bases each). V dropped 1 base and J dropped 7 bases, with 11 bases sitting between them. Germline V gene lookup returns CDR1 MGHRA and CDR2 YSYEKL. CDR3 length: 14 residues. In DNA, the CDR3 is TGCGCCAGCAGCCAAGGGGGGTCGATGAATGAGCAGTTCTTC. It codes for CASSQGGSMNEQFF.

For the CDR3, the DNA is TGTGCCAGTAGTATTCGCCAGGGGGTTCTTCAGCCCCAGCATTTT. This gives the protein CASSIRQGVLQPQHF. The rearrangement joins TRBV19 to TRBJ1-5; 7 nucleotides match TRBD1. The junction had 8 bases not matched to a gene; V was cut back by 3 bases and J by 6 bases. The CDR3 is made up of 15 amino acids. Per germline, CDR1 LNHDA and CDR2 SQIVND (reference sequence).

J is TRBJ1-2 and V is TRBV5-6, with D perhaps matching TRBD1 (6 bases). V lost 3 bases to trimming and J lost 4 bases, with 25 bases between them. Germline V gives CDR1 SGHDT, CDR2 YYEEEE. The CDR3 covers 18 residues. As DNA, the CDR3 is TGTGCCAGCAGCTCCTCTCAGGGGCGACTTCCCCCATCCTATGGCTACACCTTC. Translating gives CASSSSQGRLPPSYGYTF.

The chain carries TRBV11-1 and TRBJ2-7; maybe TRBD1 (6 bases). This CDR3 is 13 amino acids long. V gave up 7 bases and J gave up 0 bases, with 10 bases separating them. The germline V gene encodes CDR1 SGHAT and CDR2 FQDESV (reference sequence). CDR3 amino acids: CASTETGSYEQYF. In DNA form, the CDR3 reads TGTGCCAGCACGGAGACAGGCTCCTACGAGCAGTACTTC.

This sequence joins TRBV7-5 and TRBJ1-2; no check of the table's D call, TRBD1, against the DNA was made. TRBV7-5 constitutes a pseudogene. The CDR3 spans 14 residues. CDR3 bases: TGTGTCAGAAGCTACGGCGACAGGGGCTATGGCTACACCTTC. Its translation: CVRSYGDRGYGYTF.

J is TRBJ2-1 and V is TRBV11-2; TRBD2 might be the D (5 bases). The CDR3 is 12 amino acids. The V and J ends lost 6 bases and 8 bases respectively, with 11 bases between them. CDR1 is SGHAT and CDR2 is FQNNGV in the germline V gene. The CDR3 DNA follows: TGTGCCAGCAGGCGAGTCGGGGATGAGCAGTTCTTC. It encodes CASRRVGDEQFF.

This chain uses TRBV7-2 with TRBJ2-7, with D tentatively TRBD2 (6 bases). Germline V gives CDR1 SGHTA, CDR2 FQGNSA. The CDR3 totals 12 residues. Trimming pared 4 bases from V and 6 bases from J, leaving 10 bases between. The CDR3 sequence: CASSSDYGEQYF. The CDR3 region has the DNA TGTGCCAGCAGCTCGGACTACGGCGAGCAGTACTTC.

The gene calls are TRBV6-5 and TRBJ2-1; D is perhaps TRBD1 (7 bases). Germline assignment: CDR1 MNHEY and CDR2 SVGAGI. This CDR3 comprises 11 residues. The ends were cut back, 6 bases at V and 8 bases at J, with 8 bases in the middle. CDR3 sequence (DNA): TGTGCCAGCAGCAGGGGGGATGAGCAGTTCTTC. This codes for CASSRGDEQFF.

V is TRBV7-9 and J is TRBJ2-3; either TRBD1 or TRBD2 may fit D (5 bases each). This CDR3 spans 15 amino acids. Trimming stripped 5 bases from V and 2 bases from J, with 14 bases between. Germline-derived CDR1 and CDR2 are SEHNR and FQNEAQ (reference sequence). The CDR3: CASSPGPASTDTQYF. In DNA, the CDR3 is TGTGCCAGCAGCCCGGGACCAGCGTCCACAGATACGCAGTATTTT.

The rearrangement links TRBV5-1 to TRBJ2-1; 7 bases are shared with TRBD2. Trimming cost V 4 bases and J 5 bases; bases outside gene matches: 9. Looked up from germline, CDR1 is SGHRS and CDR2 is YFSETQ. The CDR3 is 15 amino acids. CDR3 nucleotide sequence: TGCGCCAGCAGCATGAGCGGGATCAGGAACAATGAGCAGTTCTTC. It codes for CASSMSGIRNNEQFF.

The V and J genes are TRBV24-1 and TRBJ1-1, with D tentatively TRBD1 (5 bases). The CDR3 extends over 15 amino acids. Germline CDR1 is KGHDR and CDR2 is SFDVKD. With 5 bases removed from V and 0 bases from J, the gap between germline ends came to 12 bases. This CDR3 is CATSASAGMNTEAFF. The DNA of the CDR3 is TGTGCCACCAGTGCTTCGGCAGGGATGAACACTGAAGCTTTCTTT.

This clone turned up a few times. The CDR3 here is CASSFGYEGGYTF. In DNA, the CDR3 is TGTGCCAGCAGCTTTGGCTACGAAGGGGGCTACACCTTC. The genes are TRBV7-2 and TRBJ1-2; unclear D gene. The CDR3 runs 13 residues. Trimming cost V 3 bases and J 8 bases, with 13 bases left between them. Per the germline V gene, CDR1 is SGHTA and CDR2 is FQGNSA.

J is TRBJ1-2 and V is TRBV6-5; D unclear. Germline assignment: CDR1 MNHEY and CDR2 SVGAGI. The CDR3 is made up of 16 amino acids. V lost 2 bases and J lost 8, with 21 bases in between. The CDR3 sequence is CASSYTGDRQWEGYTF. As DNA, the CDR3 is TGTGCCAGCAGTTACACCGGGGATCGACAATGGGAGGGCTACACCTTC.

The chain carries TRBV7-8 and TRBJ1-2; D ambiguous. Trimming stripped 0 bases from V and 3 bases from J, with 8 bases between. Germline CDR1 and CDR2: SGHVS and FQNEAQ. This CDR3 is 14 amino acids long. CDR3 loop: CASSLAARHYGYTF. CDR3 DNA sequence: TGTGCCAGCAGCTTAGCGGCCCGTCACTATGGCTACACCTTC.

CDR3 coding DNA: TGTGCCAGCAGCACCGACAGGGGGTACGAGCAGTACTTC. It codes for CASSTDRGYEQYF. The V and J genes are TRBV9 and TRBJ2-7, with 9 bases lining up with TRBD1. Germline CDR1 is SGDLS and CDR2 is YYNGEE. This CDR3 comprises 13 residues. After removal of 4 bases from V and 4 bases from J, the junction contained 3 bases not matched to a gene.

This chain joins TRBV27 and TRBJ2-7; 9 bases match TRBD1. Germline loops: CDR1 MNHEY, CDR2 SMNVEV (reference sequence). The V segment lost 6 bases and the J segment 0 bases; nucleotides outside the gene matches: 6. This CDR3 contains 15 residues. CDR3 sequence reads: CASRGDRASSYEQYF. The CDR3 DNA reads TGTGCCAGCAGGGGGGACAGGGCGAGCTCCTACGAGCAGTACTTC.

This chain uses TRBV30 with TRBJ2-1, with D maybe TRBD2 (5 bases). V was pared by 3 bases and J by 0 bases, with 15 bases between. Germline lookup yields CDR1 GTSNPN and CDR2 SVGIG (reference sequence). This CDR3 spans 16 amino acids. The CDR3 sequence: CAWSPGSGSSYNEQFF. The CDR3 region has the DNA TGTGCCTGGAGCCCGGGTTCTGGGAGCTCCTACAATGAGCAGTTCTTC.

The rearrangement uses TRBV9 and TRBJ2-5; tentatively, D is TRBD1 or TRBD2 (6 bases each). Trimming removed 4 bases at V and 5 bases at J, with 18 bases between. The CDR3 has 15 amino acids. From germline, CDR1 is SGDLS and CDR2 YYNGEE. In DNA, the CDR3 is TGTGCCAGCAGCCCTTTCGGTAGGGGGACTGAGACCCAGTACTTC. It is translated as CASSPFGRGTETQYF.

About this clone: At one of its ends the junction is not consistent with the germline gene, which may arise from a read error. The chain links TRBV25-1 to TRBJ1-2; the match to TRBD1 covers 8 bases. This CDR3 has 14 amino acids. Per germline, CDR1 MGHDK and CDR2 SYGVNS. The CDR3 nucleotides read TGTGCCAGCCGTGAGACAGGGGCGAACTATGGCTACACCTTC. This codes for CASRETGANYGYTF.

V and J are TRBV6-5 and TRBJ2-2, with TRBD1 as a possible D gene (5 bases). V gave up 0 bases and J gave up 3 bases, with 11 bases separating them. The CDR3 runs 16 residues. The germline CDR1 and CDR2 sequences are MNHEY and SVGAGI. CDR3 region: CASSYSNPGYTGELFF. The CDR3 DNA follows: TGTGCCAGCAGTTACTCGAATCCAGGGTACACCGGGGAGCTGTTTTTT.

V gene TRBV28 combines with J gene TRBJ1-1; TRBD1 is a possible D gene (5 bases). Between the trimmed V and J ends, which lost 4 bases and 5 bases, there was a span of 17 bases. The CDR3 consists of 15 residues. CDR1 MDHEN and CDR2 SYDVKM come from the germline V gene. The CDR3 nucleotides are TGTGCCAGCAGTTCAAGAGGGACGCCCGGGACTGAAGCTTTCTTT. This sequence encodes CASSSRGTPGTEAFF. The complete variable domain, with remaining parts taken from reference TRBV28 and TRBJ1-1, reads DVKVTQSSRYLVKRTGEKVFLECVQDMDHENMFWYRQDPGLGLRLIYFSYDVKMKEKGDIPEGYSVSREKKERFSLILESASTNQTSMYLCASSSRGTPGTEAFFGQGTRLTVV.

In its sample, this clone was seen once. The chain recombines TRBV5-4 with TRBJ2-7; 7 positions agree with TRBD2. Germline V gene sequence: CDR1 SGHNT, CDR2 YYREEE (reference sequence). The CDR3 spans 14 residues. The ends lost 2 bases at V and 2 bases at J; junction bases unmatched: 4. The CDR3, as DNA: TGTGCCAGCAGCTTAGCGGGAAAGACCTACGAGCAGTACTTC. Translated, it gives CASSLAGKTYEQYF.